One sample yielded the 26 T cell receptor beta chains listed below, sequenced in a study of blood T cell repertoires in COVID-19. This table comes from immunoSEQ multiplex PCR, and its TCRdb copy is limited to in-frame clones, with some not included. The sample comprises roughly 80,000 clones, around 86% of which are singletons, and under 35% rests with the top ten. The sequenced sample consisted of peripheral blood. Source of these receptors: a human donor in a cohort sampled during active COVID-19.

The CDR3 here is CASSIAGGEETQYF. The CDR3, as DNA: TGTGCCAGTAGTATAGCTGGGGGCGAAGAGACCCAGTACTTC. The chain links TRBV19 to TRBJ2-5; D is perhaps TRBD1 (6 bases). The CDR3 length is 14 residues. V dropped 1 base and J dropped 3 bases, with 9 bases sitting between them. Germline V lookup: CDR1 LNHDA, CDR2 SQIVND (reference sequence).

The chain uses TRBV5-4 and TRBJ2-1; 7 nucleotides match TRBD1. The CDR3 is 15 amino acids. The V and J ends lost 1 base and 1 base, in that order; junction bases with no gene match: 2. CDR1 is SGHNT, CDR2 YYREEE, per germline (reference sequence). The CDR3 DNA follows: TGTGCCAGCAGCTTGAGGACAGGTTCCTACAATGAGCAGTTCTTC. It yields the protein CASSLRTGSYNEQFF.

The chain is built from TRBV9 and TRBJ2-3; TRBD2 matches 10 bases. V was clipped by 4 bases and J by 7 bases; unmatched bases: 6. In germline, CDR1 is SGDLS, CDR2 YYNGEE. This CDR3 comprises 14 residues. The CDR3 DNA is TGTGCCAGCAGCCCTCAACTAGCGGGGAATACGCAGTATTTT. Its translation: CASSPQLAGNTQYF.

J is TRBJ2-7 and V is TRBV27, with D possibly being TRBD1 (5 bases). Germline CDR1 and CDR2: MNHEY and SMNVEV (reference sequence). This CDR3 region has 13 residues. Trimming shortened V by 5 bases and J by 2 bases, and 10 bases separated the two germline ends. CDR3 coding DNA: TGTGCCAGCAGTGAGCAGGGAACCTACGAGCAGTACTTC. Amino acids: CASSEQGTYEQYF.

The chain links TRBV18 to TRBJ1-2; 9 nucleotides line up with TRBD1. The trim removed 3 bases at V and 2 bases at J, leaving 10 bases unmatched. This CDR3 has 17 residues. The germline V gene encodes CDR1 KGHSH and CDR2 LQKENI. The CDR3 nucleotides read TGTGCCAGCTCACCCGAGGGTCCCGGGACAGGGAACTATGGCTACACCTTC. Translated: CASSPEGPGTGNYGYTF.

This clone was counted between two and nine times. The CDR3: CASSWGTDSYEQYF. The CDR3 coding sequence is TGTGCCAGCAGTTGGGGCACAGACTCCTACGAGCAGTACTTC. The V call is TRBV6-5, the J call TRBJ2-7; possibly TRBD1 for D (5 bases). The V end was cut by 4 bases, the J end by 0 bases, with 10 bases between. Germline CDR1 is MNHEY and CDR2 is SVGAGI. The CDR3 consists of 14 residues.

This chain joins TRBV5-1 and TRBJ2-3; TRBD2 aligns across 12 bases. From germline, CDR1 is SGHRS and CDR2 YFSETQ. Trimming took 3 bases from V and 7 from J; bases not matched to a gene: 6. The CDR3 consists of 15 residues. For the CDR3, the DNA is TGCGCCAGCAGCTCGACTAGCGGGGGAGCGAATACGCAGTATTTT. It encodes CASSSTSGGANTQYF.

This clone appeared once. The chain carries TRBV19 and TRBJ2-7; possible D gene TRBD1, 5 bases. CDR3 length equals 15 residues. Trimming left V 1 base short and J 3 bases short, with 13 bases between. Germline V CDR1 and CDR2: LNHDA, SQIVND (reference sequence). CDR3: CASSIATATYYEQYF. CDR3 bases: TGTGCCAGTAGTATAGCGACAGCTACATACTACGAGCAGTACTTC.

J is TRBJ2-7 and V is TRBV27; 8 bases are shared with TRBD1. The CDR3 has 14 residues. The trim removed 2 bases at V and 5 bases at J, leaving 5 bases unmatched. Germline V gene sequence: CDR1 MNHEY, CDR2 SMNVEV (reference sequence). Written as DNA, the CDR3 is TGTGCCAGCAGTTTAGGACAGGGCGTCAACGAGCAGTACTTC. This encodes CASSLGQGVNEQYF.

V usage is TRBV5-1 and J usage is TRBJ2-1; 13 positions agree with TRBD2. Unmatched junction bases numbered 8, after V lost 3 bases and J lost 2 bases. Germline lookup yields CDR1 SGHRS and CDR2 YFSETQ. The CDR3 totals 18 residues. CDR3 protein: CASSWRGLAGNPYNEQFF. The CDR3, as DNA: TGCGCCAGCAGCTGGCGGGGACTAGCGGGGAATCCCTACAATGAGCAGTTCTTC. Supplemented by reference TRBV5-1 and TRBJ2-1, the full variable domain reads KAGVTQTPRYLIKTRGQQVTLSCSPISGHRSVSWYQQTPGQGLQFLFEYFSETQRNKGNFPGRFSGRQFSNSRSEMNVSTLELGDSALYLCASSWRGLAGNPYNEQFFGPGTRLTVL.

The chain employs TRBV7-9 and TRBJ2-5; D uncertain. From germline, CDR1 is SEHNR and CDR2 FQNEAQ (reference sequence). CDR3 length: 12 residues. Trimming pared 3 bases from V and 7 bases from J, leaving 9 bases between. The CDR3 protein is CASSFPVGTQYF. The CDR3 coding sequence is TGTGCCAGCAGCTTCCCGGTTGGGACCCAGTACTTC.

The V and J genes are TRBV4-2 and TRBJ1-2; TRBD1 matches at 8 bases. The CDR3 runs to 14 residues. V was pared by 3 bases and J by 4 bases, with 4 bases of the junction left unmatched. Looked up from germline, CDR1 is LGHNA and CDR2 is YNFKEQ. This CDR3 reads CASSQYTGGYGYTF. The DNA of the CDR3 is TGTGCCAGCAGCCAGTATACAGGGGGCTATGGCTACACCTTC.

Here the CDR3 DNA reads TGTGCCAGCAGCTTAGAAGGAGGGCACTTTTACAATGAGCAGTTCTTC. Translating gives CASSLEGGHFYNEQFF. The genes are TRBV7-8 and TRBJ2-1, with D tentatively TRBD2 (6 bases). The germline gives CDR1 SGHVS, CDR2 FQNEAQ. The CDR3 covers 16 residues. Between the trimmed V and J ends, which lost 1 base and 4 bases, there was a span of 14 bases.

This chain joins TRBV3-1 (or the pseudogene TRBV3-2) and TRBJ1-1; possibly TRBD1 for D (6 bases). Looked up from germline, CDR1 is LGHDT and CDR2 is YNNKEL (reference sequence). The CDR3 totals 14 residues. V lost 3 bases and J 5 bases, leaving 13 bases between the germline ends. The CDR3 DNA follows: TGTGCCAGCAGCCACCTACAGGGTACGACTGAAGCTTTCTTT. It yields the protein CASSHLQGTTEAFF.

This clone was seen more than once but under ten times. The genes are TRBV4-2 and TRBJ2-2; the D gene is possibly TRBD2 (6 bases). The CDR3 spans 16 residues. Per germline, CDR1 LGHNA and CDR2 YNFKEQ. Trimming took off 1 base at V and 4 bases at J, with 13 bases between the two ends. The CDR3 is CASSQGRRAGTGELFF. CDR3 nucleotide sequence: TGTGCCAGCAGCCAAGGCAGGAGGGCGGGCACCGGGGAGCTGTTTTTT.

The rearrangement uses TRBV5-1 and TRBJ1-2; no clear D gene. This CDR3 is 15 amino acids long. Trimming left V 4 bases short and J 0 bases short, with 13 bases between. Per germline, CDR1 SGHRS and CDR2 YFSETQ. This CDR3 is CASSPLPAANYGYTF. DNA for the CDR3: TGCGCCAGCAGCCCCCTCCCCGCAGCTAACTATGGCTACACCTTC.

This clone was counted between two and nine times. V gene TRBV15 combines with J gene TRBJ1-2, with D possibly TRBD1 on 6 matching bases. CDR1 and CDR2 (germline): LNHNV, YYDKDF (reference sequence). V lost 0 bases to trimming and J lost 9 bases, with 17 bases between them. The CDR3 contains 15 residues. CDR3 region: CATSRDSGGLGRYTF. In nucleotides, the CDR3 is TGTGCCACCAGCAGAGATTCGGGGGGCCTAGGGCGCTACACCTTC.

The V and J genes are TRBV4-1 and TRBJ2-3, with 15 bases matching TRBD2. V shed 2 bases, J shed 1 base, and the junction held 1 base outside the gene matches. This CDR3 is built from 17 residues. Per germline, CDR1 MGHRA and CDR2 YSYEKL. CDR3 sequence: CASSQWTSGGGTDTQYF. CDR3 DNA sequence: TGCGCCAGCAGCCAATGGACTAGCGGGGGGGGCACAGATACGCAGTATTTT.

This clone has just one count. DNA of the CDR3: TGTGCTAGTGGTTTGAATTACCCAGGGAATCAGCCCCAGCATTTT. Amino acids: CASGLNYPGNQPQHF. V and J are TRBV12-5 and TRBJ1-5; D is possibly TRBD1 (5 bases). The CDR3 loop spans 15 amino acids. The ends were cut back, 2 bases at V and 4 bases at J, with 12 bases in the middle. Germline V CDR1 and CDR2: LGHNT, FRNRAP.

This rearrangement joins TRBV18 to TRBJ1-2; D not resolved. Germline CDR1 KGHSH, CDR2 LQKENI. CDR3 length: 13 amino acids. The V end was cut by 0 bases, the J end by 7 bases, with 9 bases between. The chain's CDR3 is CASSPPTFIGYTF. For the CDR3, the DNA is TGTGCCAGCTCACCACCGACTTTTATTGGCTACACCTTC.

This sequence joins TRBV30 and TRBJ1-1, with D unresolved. The CDR3 is 13 residues long. V was cut by 2 bases and J by 1 base, with 8 bases left in between. The germline CDR1 and CDR2 sequences are GTSNPN and SVGIG (reference sequence). The CDR3: CAWSRYRNTEAFF. CDR3 nucleotide sequence: TGTGCCTGGAGTCGGTACAGGAACACTGAAGCTTTCTTT.

V usage is TRBV30 and J usage is TRBJ2-1; the match to TRBD2 covers 10 bases. The V gene end was trimmed by 2 bases and the J gene end by 3 bases; junction bases not matched to a gene: 4. Germline V gene lookup returns CDR1 GTSNPN and CDR2 SVGIG (reference sequence). The CDR3 length is 15 residues. CDR3 coding DNA: TGTGCCTGGAGTACTGGGACTAGCGACTACAATGAGCAGTTCTTC. Amino acids: CAWSTGTSDYNEQFF.

This chain uses TRBV3-1 (or the pseudogene TRBV3-2) with TRBJ2-1, with D perhaps TRBD1 (6 bases). The V end lost 0 bases, the J end lost 8 bases, and 20 bases lay between the germline ends. The CDR3 is made up of 17 amino acids. Germline V gene lookup returns CDR1 LGHDT and CDR2 YNNKEL (reference sequence). The CDR3 nucleotides read TGTGCCAGCAGCCAAGATCTTCGGCAGGGGCGCCGAGATGAGCAGTTCTTC. This codes for CASSQDLRQGRRDEQFF.

Worth noting for this clone: Additional DNA sequences in this sample encode the identical CDR3. The genes are TRBV7-8 and TRBJ2-3; TRBD2 agrees at 14 bases. The V and J ends lost 5 bases and 3 bases, in that order; junction bases with no gene match: 4. This CDR3 spans 16 amino acids. Germline CDR1 is SGHVS and CDR2 is FQNEAQ. The CDR3 reads CASSPRTSGGTDTQYF. The CDR3 DNA follows: TGTGCCAGCAGCCCCCGGACTAGCGGGGGGACAGATACGCAGTATTTT.

The chain joins TRBV5-6 to TRBJ2-3; tentatively, D is TRBD2 (5 bases). Per germline, CDR1 SGHDT and CDR2 YYEEEE. V lost 4 bases and J 2 bases, leaving 17 bases between the germline ends. The CDR3 length is 16 residues. CDR3 sequence reads: CASSLGGLGHTDTQYF. The DNA for the CDR3 is TGTGCCAGCAGCCTCGGCGGGCTAGGGCACACAGATACGCAGTATTTT. The full variable domain, rest sourced from reference TRBV5-6 and TRBJ2-3, is DAGVTQSPTHLIKTRGQQVTLRCSPKSGHDTVSWYQQALGQGPQFIFQYYEEEERQRGNFPDRFSGHQFPNYSSELNVNALLLGDSALYLCASSLGGLGHTDTQYFGPGTRLTVL.

The V call is TRBV15, the J call TRBJ1-6; D possibly corresponds to TRBD1 (6 bases). Germline V lookup: CDR1 LNHNV, CDR2 YYDKDF (reference sequence). V was shortened by 3 bases and J by 10 bases, with 19 bases between the two germline ends. The CDR3 consists of 16 residues. CDR3 loop: CATSRDPGVVRSPLHF. The DNA of the CDR3 is TGTGCCACCAGCAGGGACCCAGGGGTAGTGCGATCACCCCTCCACTTT.